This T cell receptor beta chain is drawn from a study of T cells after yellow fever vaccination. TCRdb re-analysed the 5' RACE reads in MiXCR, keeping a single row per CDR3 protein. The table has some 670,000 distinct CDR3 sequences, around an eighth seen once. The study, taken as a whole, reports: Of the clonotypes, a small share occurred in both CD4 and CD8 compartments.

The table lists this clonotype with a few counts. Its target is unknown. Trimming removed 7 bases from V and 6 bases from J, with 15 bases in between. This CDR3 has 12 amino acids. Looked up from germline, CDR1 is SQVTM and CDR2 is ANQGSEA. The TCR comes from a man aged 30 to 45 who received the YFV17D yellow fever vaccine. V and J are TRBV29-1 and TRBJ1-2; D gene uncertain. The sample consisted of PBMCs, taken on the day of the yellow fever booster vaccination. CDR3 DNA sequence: TGCAGCGCGTGGGCCGCAACGGATGGCTACACCTTC. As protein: CSAWAATDGYTF.